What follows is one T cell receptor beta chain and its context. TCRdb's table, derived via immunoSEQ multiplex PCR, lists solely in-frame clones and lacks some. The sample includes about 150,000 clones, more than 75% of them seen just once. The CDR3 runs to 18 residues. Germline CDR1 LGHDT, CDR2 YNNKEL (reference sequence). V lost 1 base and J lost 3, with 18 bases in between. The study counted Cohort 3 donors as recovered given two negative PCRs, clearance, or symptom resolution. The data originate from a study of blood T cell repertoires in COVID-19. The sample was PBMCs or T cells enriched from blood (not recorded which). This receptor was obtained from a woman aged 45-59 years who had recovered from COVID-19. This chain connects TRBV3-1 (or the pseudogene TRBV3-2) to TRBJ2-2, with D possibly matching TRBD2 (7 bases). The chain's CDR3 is CASSQVYRGRGDTGELFF. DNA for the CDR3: TGTGCCAGCAGCCAAGTTTACCGGGGGAGGGGGGACACCGGGGAGCTGTTTTTT.